The clone carrying this TCR beta chain was detected many times. The antigen remains unidentified. Amplification from RNA transcripts yielded the TCR beta CDR3 regions. HTBI-primed first-round RT-PCR preceded second-round multiplex PCR. Via MiXCR, TCRdb re-called the multiplex PCR reads, giving one row per CDR3 protein. The sample includes roughly 610,000 distinct CDR3 sequences, 20% to 25% of them seen just once. This entry comes from a study of Graves' ophthalmopathy and Graves' hyperthyroidism. Study as a whole: Upon initial diagnosis and before any treatment, peripheral blood was collected. Points from the study as a whole: A model built from 13 signatures distinguished ophthalmopathy from stable hyperthyroidism with approximately 88% sensitivity and about 80% specificity.

Recruitment covered hyperthyroidism patients aged 18 to 65 whose new diagnosis was of under 2 months' duration. Certain patients were not enrolled. These were patients with other autoimmune diseases, uncontrolled infections, pregnancy or lactation. The germline gives CDR1 MNHEY, CDR2 SMNVEV (reference sequence). Trimming shortened V by 3 bases and J by 3 bases, and 12 bases separated the two germline ends. The CDR3 runs to 14 residues. Sample: peripheral blood. The origin of this receptor is a woman aged 18-29 years with stable Graves' hyperthyroidism. Some clones in this sample may be carry-over from other donors' samples. V is TRBV27 and J is TRBJ2-7, with D perhaps TRBD1 (5 bases). Here the CDR3 DNA reads TGTGCCAGCAGTTTCTCGGACACCCTCTACGAGCAGTACTTC. Protein product: CASSFSDTLYEQYF.